The clone carrying this T cell receptor beta chain turned up a few times. Its antigen is unidentified. RNA transcripts gave rise to amplified TCR beta CDR3 regions. TCR CDR3 underwent first-round RT-PCR with the HTBI primer set. TCRdb called the multiplex PCR reads again in MiXCR, with one record for every CDR3 protein. The sample has about 420,000 distinct CDR3 sequences; approximately 15% are singletons. The data originate from a study of T cells in Graves' hyperthyroidism and ophthalmopathy. The study left out patients who had uncontrolled infection, other autoimmune disease, pregnancy or lactation. Extraction of PBMCs used more than 8.5 ml of fresh peripheral blood. The CDR3 contains 14 residues. Germline V CDR1 and CDR2: SGHVS, FQNEAQ. V gave up 4 bases and J gave up 6 bases, with 15 bases separating them. Study-level points and caveats: Separation of ophthalmopathy from stable hyperthyroidism was achieved by a 13 V-J model.

The specimen sequenced was blood. This receptor was taken from a woman younger than 30 with Graves' hyperthyroidism. V gene TRBV7-8 combines with J gene TRBJ1-1; no reliable D call. The CDR3 region is CASSSLDRVPEAFF. The DNA of the CDR3 is TGTGCCAGCAGCTCACTGGATAGGGTTCCTGAAGCTTTCTTT.